This entry concerns a single T cell receptor (beta chain). Its antigen has not been determined. No base qualities exist here, and no much larger clone lies one base off it. The library came from 5' RACE. The reads were generated on an Illumina HiSeq 2500. The second PCR ran for roughly 7 to 11 cycles and used a J-beta primer mix along with a sample-barcoded 5' primer. A template-switch 5' adaptor carrying 12 random nucleotides introduced a unique molecular identifier onto each TCR beta cDNA molecule. Each sample yielded at least 2.5 million CDR3-containing paired-end reads. All of the RNA was converted into first-strand cDNA using the Mint cDNA synthesis kit, with a TRBC-specific oligonucleotide serving as the primer. After uracil-DNA glycosylase treatment, a first 18-cycle PCR used universal primers M1SS and BC2_uni_R on all cDNA. The study's own analysis went as follows. Each sample was normalized by randomly selecting 1 million high-quality reads, each carrying a distinct molecular identifier. Reads sharing molecular identifiers were discarded rather than binned into consensus sequences. MiTCR, set to a Q25 quality threshold and the strictest error-elimination algorithm, was used for CDR3 identification, clonotype clustering and error correction. A nonparametric unseen species model using Euler transformation provided a lower-bound estimate of total TCR beta diversity. The public reads were reanalyzed by TCRdb: fastp trimming at Q25, MiXCR alignment, in-frame beta chains only. Rows are combined by CDR3 protein, so each entry shows the most common genes and DNA. Here the V and J calls rest on TCRdb's processing, not on the authors' analysis. The sample table shows some 1,500,000 distinct CDR3 sequences, and approximately 43% are seen once. The ten most abundant clones make up under 5% of the sample.

The source of the sample is a study of blood T cells in healthy people across ages (dated by TCRdb to about 2015). Regarding the complete study: Template switching captured roughly one uniquely barcoded TCR beta cDNA molecule per two T cells in model experiments. To track age-related changes in TCR beta repertoire diversity, the study relied on deep sequencing normalized with unique cDNA molecular identifiers. Four age groups were formed from the donors: young (average 16 years), middle-aged (less than 40), aged (more than 55) and long-lived (around 80). To avoid experimental bias, donors of different ages were distributed randomly across sequencing lanes. The study analyzed two additional independent replicas of 1 million unique cDNA reads from the same blood draw for two donors, one aged 18 to 30 and one aged 80 or older.

For CDR1 and CDR2, the germline V gene lists MNHNS and SASEGT. The CDR3 runs 15 amino acids, cysteine and phenylalanine included. Only CDR3 DNA remains: 45 bases, in frame from the first base. V is pared back by 7 bases and J by 4 bases, with 17 bases lying between the germline termini. Donors were 30 to 45 systemically healthy Caucasian individuals from Russia aged 6 to 90 years. Each donor gave 8 to 10 milliliters of peripheral blood, drawn into EDTA-treated Vacutainer tubes. Ficoll-Paque density-gradient centrifugation was used to isolate PBMCs, with at least 6.5 million obtained per sample. Total RNA was extracted from PBMCs with Trizol reagent, with at least 6 micrograms obtained per sample. For every donor, an aliquot of PBMCs went through flow cytometry to measure the percentages of naive CD45RAhigh/CD27high T cells. Here is what the overall study found, with its caveats: Compared with the aged group, the long-lived group had more naive CD4+ T cells, fewer expanded clones and increased TCR diversity, suggesting age selection. Since profiling was done on bulk unsorted PBMCs, naive and antigen-experienced compartments could not be conclusively compared. Donor CMV infection status was unknown, potentially confounding age-related changes in expanded clonotypes. Estimates of total diversity based on one million sequenced T cells were regarded as lower bounds and as underestimates. Observed TCR beta diversity correlated strongly with the percentage of naive T cells measured by flow cytometry. As age increased, observed TCR beta diversity per million T cells dropped in a roughly linear way, and a significant reduction was already evident by age about 36.

This receptor chain uses TRBV6-1 and TRBJ1-5; the D gene lacks a confident call. This TCR came from a young woman in good health. Specimen: blood. The DNA is as follows: TGTGCCAGCAAGACAAATTCGCAGCTTAATCAGCCCCAGCATTTT. Translation gives CASKTNSQLNQPQHF.